A selection of T cell receptor beta chains follows, all from one sample in a study of T cell responses to AZD1222 COVID-19 vaccine. TCRdb's table, derived via immunoSEQ multiplex PCR, lists solely in-frame clones and lacks some. Among 110,000 to 150,000 clones listed, over 75% were seen once. Sequenced here: peripheral blood, sampled on day 0 of AZD1222 vaccination. The origin of the receptors is an adult in good health. CDR3s include the opening cysteine and the closing phenylalanine or tryptophan. Fields, in order: D gene, CDR3 length, J gene, clone size, V gene, CDR3 protein, CDR3 DNA. A D gene is named only where the DNA matches it firmly. Clone size is given for some rows only: seen once, a few or many times, or a class if the clone is expanded.

d_gene: TRBD1
len: 14
j_gene: TRBJ1-4
abundance: -
v_gene: TRBV27
CDR3aa: CASSPTGARGKLFF
CDR3nt: TGTGCCAGCAGTCCCACAGGGGCCCGGGGAAAACTGTTTTTT

d_gene: TRBD1
len: 18
j_gene: TRBJ1-2
abundance: few
v_gene: TRBV6-1
CDR3aa: CASSEGAIGQVINYGYTF
CDR3nt: TGTGCCAGCAGTGAAGGGGCGATCGGACAGGTTATTAACTATGGCTACACCTTC

d_gene: -
len: 13
j_gene: TRBJ1-5
abundance: -
v_gene: TRBV9
CDR3aa: CASSARGNQPQHF
CDR3nt: TGTGCCAGCAGCGCAAGGGGGAATCAGCCCCAGCATTTT

d_gene: -
len: 14
j_gene: TRBJ1-1
abundance: -
v_gene: TRBV7-9
CDR3aa: CASSLAGENTEAFF
CDR3nt: TGTGCCAGCAGCTTAGCTGGGGAAAACACTGAAGCTTTCTTT

d_gene: -
len: 13
j_gene: TRBJ2-7
abundance: -
v_gene: TRBV12-3/TRBV12-4
CDR3aa: CASRGWDSREQYF
CDR3nt: TGTGCCAGCAGGGGGTGGGACTCCCGGGAGCAGTACTTC

d_gene: -
len: 14
j_gene: TRBJ1-5
abundance: once
v_gene: TRBV6-5
CDR3aa: CASTPFKGDQPQHF
CDR3nt: TGTGCCAGCACCCCTTTTAAGGGCGATCAGCCCCAGCATTTT

d_gene: -
len: 13
j_gene: TRBJ1-3
abundance: -
v_gene: TRBV9
CDR3aa: CASSVDEGNTIYF
CDR3nt: TGTGCCAGCAGCGTAGATGAGGGAAACACCATATATTTT

d_gene: -
len: 12
j_gene: TRBJ2-1
abundance: -
v_gene: TRBV20-1
CDR3aa: CSASGTSGEQFF
CDR3nt: TGCAGTGCTAGTGGGACCTCGGGGGAGCAGTTCTTC

d_gene: TRBD1
len: 14
j_gene: TRBJ1-1
abundance: -
v_gene: TRBV3-1/TRBV3-2
CDR3aa: CASSQRTGDTEAFF
CDR3nt: TGTGCCAGCAGCCAACGGACAGGGGACACTGAAGCTTTCTTT

d_gene: TRBD2
len: 17
j_gene: TRBJ2-5
abundance: -
v_gene: TRBV25-1
CDR3aa: CASTLGASGGYGETQYF
CDR3nt: TGTGCCAGCACTCTCGGGGCTAGCGGGGGTTATGGAGAGACCCAGTACTTC

d_gene: -
len: 15
j_gene: TRBJ1-6
abundance: -
v_gene: TRBV9
CDR3aa: CASSVDPQYNSPLHF
CDR3nt: TGTGCCAGCAGCGTAGATCCGCAGTATAATTCACCCCTCCACTTT

d_gene: TRBD1
len: 16
j_gene: TRBJ2-1
abundance: once
v_gene: TRBV5-1
CDR3aa: CASSFSGLDRSNEQFF
CDR3nt: TGCGCCAGCAGCTTTTCGGGTCTGGACAGGTCAAATGAGCAGTTCTTC

d_gene: -
len: 15
j_gene: TRBJ2-2
abundance: -
v_gene: TRBV6-5
CDR3aa: CASSPGLTGTGELFF
CDR3nt: TGTGCCAGCAGTCCGGGCCTTACGGGCACCGGGGAGCTGTTTTTT

d_gene: -
len: 14
j_gene: TRBJ1-1
abundance: -
v_gene: TRBV6-5
CDR3aa: CASSSTAMNTEAFF
CDR3nt: TGTGCCAGCAGCTCGACCGCCATGAACACTGAAGCTTTCTTT

d_gene: TRBD1
len: 14
j_gene: TRBJ1-2
abundance: -
v_gene: TRBV4-2
CDR3aa: CASSQDRGQDGYTF
CDR3nt: TGTGCCAGCAGCCAGGACAGGGGCCAGGATGGCTACACCTTC

d_gene: TRBD1
len: 15
j_gene: TRBJ1-4
abundance: -
v_gene: TRBV5-1
CDR3aa: CASSSYRGPNEKLFF
CDR3nt: TGCGCCAGCAGCTCTTACAGGGGTCCTAATGAAAAACTGTTTTTT

d_gene: TRBD1
len: 16
j_gene: TRBJ1-2
abundance: -
v_gene: TRBV28
CDR3aa: CASSLPRGTVNYGYTF
CDR3nt: TGTGCCAGCAGTTTACCCCGAGGGACAGTTAACTATGGCTACACCTTC

d_gene: TRBD1
len: 13
j_gene: TRBJ1-2
abundance: -
v_gene: TRBV12-3/TRBV12-4
CDR3aa: CASRIQGAGGYTF
CDR3nt: TGTGCCAGCAGAATACAGGGGGCGGGTGGCTACACCTTC

d_gene: -
len: 14
j_gene: TRBJ1-2
abundance: once
v_gene: TRBV6-5
CDR3aa: CASSSGTLTYGYTF
CDR3nt: TGTGCCAGCAGTTCCGGGACATTGACCTATGGCTACACCTTC

d_gene: -
len: 15
j_gene: TRBJ1-2
abundance: -
v_gene: TRBV3-1/TRBV3-2
CDR3aa: CASSQDWGGNYGYTF
CDR3nt: TGTGCCAGCAGCCAAGATTGGGGCGGTAACTATGGCTACACCTTC

d_gene: TRBD1
len: 12
j_gene: TRBJ1-1
abundance: -
v_gene: TRBV29-1
CDR3aa: CSVRPGGTEAFF
CDR3nt: TGCAGCGTTCGCCCAGGGGGCACTGAAGCTTTCTTT

d_gene: TRBD1
len: 16
j_gene: TRBJ1-2
abundance: once
v_gene: TRBV5-1
CDR3aa: CASSLAVGTGNYGYTF
CDR3nt: TGCGCCAGCAGCTTGGCTGTTGGGACAGGCAACTATGGCTACACCTTC

d_gene: -
len: 14
j_gene: TRBJ1-1
abundance: -
v_gene: TRBV5-8
CDR3aa: CASSLASVNTEAFF
CDR3nt: TGTGCCAGCAGCTTGGCCTCGGTGAACACTGAAGCTTTCTTT

d_gene: -
len: 21
j_gene: TRBJ2-6
abundance: -
v_gene: TRBV12-5
CDR3aa: CASGLALLDIGWGSGANVLTF
CDR3nt: TGTGCTAGTGGTTTGGCCCTCCTGGATATCGGTTGGGGTTCTGGGGCCAACGTCCTGACTTTC